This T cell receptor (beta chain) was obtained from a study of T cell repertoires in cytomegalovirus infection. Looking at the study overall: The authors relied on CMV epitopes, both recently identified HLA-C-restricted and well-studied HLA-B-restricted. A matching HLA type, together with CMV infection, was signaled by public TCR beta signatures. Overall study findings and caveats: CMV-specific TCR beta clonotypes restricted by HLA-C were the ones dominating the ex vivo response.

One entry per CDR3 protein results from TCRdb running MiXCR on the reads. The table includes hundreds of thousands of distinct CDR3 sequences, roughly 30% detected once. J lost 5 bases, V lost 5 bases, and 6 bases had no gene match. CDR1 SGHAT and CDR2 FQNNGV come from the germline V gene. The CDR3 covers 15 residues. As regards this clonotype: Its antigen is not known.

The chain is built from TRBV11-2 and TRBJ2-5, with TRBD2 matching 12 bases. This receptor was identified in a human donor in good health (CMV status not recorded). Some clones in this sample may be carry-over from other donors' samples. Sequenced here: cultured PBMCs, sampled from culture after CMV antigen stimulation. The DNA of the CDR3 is TGTGCCAGCAGCCTACGACTAGCGGGAGCTGAGACCCAGTACTTC. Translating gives CASSLRLAGAETQYF.